The 4 T cell receptor beta chains below were found in one sample sequenced in a study of T cells after yellow fever vaccination. TCRdb passed the 5' RACE reads through MiXCR, listing each CDR3 protein once. The data show 450,000 to 650,000 distinct CDR3 sequences, 21% seen once. The sequences come from PBMCs, collected around 3 weeks after the first yellow fever vaccination. The receptors shown here come from a man between 18 and 35 years old who received the YFV17D yellow fever vaccine.

The V call is TRBV5-6, the J call TRBJ1-2; D not resolved. CDR1 is SGHDT, CDR2 YYEEEE, per germline. CDR3 size: 13 residues. The ends were cut back, 2 bases at V and 3 bases at J, with 8 bases in the middle. CDR3 nucleotide sequence: TGTGCCAGCAGCTTCTGGTCAGACTATGGCTACACCTTC. Translated: CASSFWSDYGYTF.

The gene calls are TRBV15 and TRBJ1-1; D call uncertain. The germline V and J ends were trimmed by 4 bases and 4 bases, with 16 bases remaining between them. CDR3 length: 15 amino acids. Germline CDR1 is LNHNV and CDR2 is YYDKDF (reference sequence). The CDR3 sequence: CATSKGGEFLTEAFF. The CDR3, as DNA: TGTGCCACCAGCAAGGGTGGGGAGTTTCTCACTGAAGCTTTCTTT.

This clonotype was detected ten times or more. V is TRBV7-2 and J is TRBJ2-4; D is perhaps TRBD2 (7 bases). Germline lookup yields CDR1 SGHTA and CDR2 FQGNSA. The ends were cut back, 5 bases at V and 3 bases at J, with 17 bases in the middle. The CDR3 extends over 16 amino acids. The CDR3 protein is CASSHHTGRDKNIQYF. The CDR3 nucleotides are TGTGCCAGCAGCCATCATACAGGGAGGGACAAAAACATTCAGTACTTC.

The sample holds a few counts of this clonotype. The rearrangement uses TRBV10-3 and TRBJ2-7; D is perhaps TRBD1 or TRBD2 (5 bases each). V lost 3 bases, J lost 0 bases, and 12 bases lay in between. The CDR3 loop spans 15 amino acids. CDR1 and CDR2 from the germline V gene are ENHRY and SYGVKD. CDR3 nucleotides: TGTGCCATCAGTGACGGGACCGCTACCTCCTACGAGCAGTACGTC. Encoded protein: CAISDGTATSYEQYV.